These 9 T cell receptor beta chains share one sample of origin, sequenced in a study of response to subunit inactivated influenza vaccine. Using its own MiXCR run on the RT-PCR reads, TCRdb lists one record per CDR3 protein. The sample records 550,000 to 650,000 distinct CDR3 sequences, roughly 10% being singletons. The sequencing used PBMCs from blood, collected on the day of vaccination. Receptors originate from a man aged 45-65 years who received an inactivated influenza vaccine.

The genes are TRBV6-5 and TRBJ2-2; 10 nucleotides match TRBD2. The CDR3 totals 16 residues. Per the germline V gene, CDR1 is MNHEY and CDR2 is SVGAGI. V lost 7 bases, J lost 5 bases, and 10 bases stayed unmatched. The CDR3 DNA reads TGTGCCAGCAATTCAGCGGGAGGGCCTCGGACCGGGGAGCTGTTTTTT. As protein: CASNSAGGPRTGELFF.

The J gene is TRBJ2-7, the V gene TRBV10-2, with D maybe TRBD1 (5 bases). Germline V gene sequence: CDR1 WSHSY, CDR2 SAAADI. Trimming shortened V by 5 bases and J by 0 bases, and 17 bases separated the two germline ends. The CDR3 length is 16 residues. CDR3 nucleotides: TGCGCCAGCAGTCCTCATGGTGGGGCCAGCTCCTACGAGCAGTACTTC. Its translation: CASSPHGGASSYEQYF.

The chain is built from TRBV6-2 or TRBV6-3 and TRBJ2-1; 10 positions agree with TRBD2. The V and J ends lost 5 bases and 3 bases, in that order; junction bases with no gene match: 16. Germline V gives CDR1 MNHEY, CDR2 SVGEGT. This CDR3 has 19 amino acids. The CDR3 sequence is CASSNSASGLADYYNEQFF. The CDR3 DNA follows: TGTGCCAGCAGTAATTCAGCTTCAGGACTAGCGGACTACTACAATGAGCAGTTCTTC.

In this sample, this clonotype turned up many times. This chain connects TRBV29-1 to TRBJ2-5, with a tentative D call TRBD1 (5 bases). The CDR3 runs 12 residues. The V and J ends lost 4 bases and 4 bases respectively, with 10 bases between them. Germline V gene sequence: CDR1 SQVTM, CDR2 ANQGSEA. The CDR3 reads CSVARVSETQYF. The CDR3 DNA reads TGCAGCGTTGCCAGGGTGTCAGAGACCCAGTACTTC.

The rearrangement uses TRBV29-1 and TRBJ2-2; D call uncertain. CDR1 is SQVTM, CDR2 ANQGSEA, per germline. This CDR3 comprises 12 residues. The V gene lost 4 bases and the J gene lost 2 bases, with 5 bases spanning the gap. The CDR3 region is CSVGYNTGELFF. CDR3 bases: TGCAGCGTTGGCTACAACACCGGGGAGCTGTTTTTT.

In its sample, this clonotype was seen a few times. This chain's CDR3 is CSVEDRRTSGTDTQYF. For the CDR3, the DNA is TGCAGCGTTGAAGATCGAAGGACTAGCGGGACAGATACGCAGTATTTT. The chain joins TRBV29-1 to TRBJ2-3; TRBD2 agrees at 11 bases. The V segment lost 0 bases and the J segment 3 bases; nucleotides outside the gene matches: 5. The length of the CDR3 is 16 residues. From germline, CDR1 is SQVTM and CDR2 ANQGSEA.

CDR3 loop: CSARPGQGFNQPQHF. The CDR3 DNA reads as TGCAGTGCTAGGCCGGGACAGGGGTTTAATCAGCCCCAGCATTTT. The chain has TRBV20-1 and TRBJ1-5; 10 bases are a match to TRBD1. Germline V gene sequence: CDR1 DFQATT, CDR2 SNEGSKA (reference sequence). V lost 3 bases to trimming and J lost 4 bases; unmatched junction nucleotides: 6. This CDR3 comprises 15 residues.

The chain links TRBV5-1 to TRBJ2-1, with D possibly TRBD2 on 5 matching bases. The CDR3 runs 16 residues. The germline V and J ends were trimmed by 5 bases and 0 bases, with 15 bases remaining between them. The germline CDR1 and CDR2 sequences are SGHRS and YFSETQ. The CDR3 loop reads CASRLGPSTSYNEQFF. Written as DNA, the CDR3 is TGCGCCAGCAGGTTAGGGCCTAGCACCTCCTACAATGAGCAGTTCTTC.

The rearrangement uses TRBV2 and TRBJ2-5; tentative D call: TRBD2 (7 bases). V dropped 4 bases and J dropped 1 base, with 10 bases sitting between them. Germline assignment: CDR1 SNHLY and CDR2 FYNNEI. The CDR3 covers 14 residues. CDR3: CASSGGGLQETQYF. DNA of the CDR3: TGTGCCAGCAGTGGGGGGGGGCTCCAAGAGACCCAGTACTTC.